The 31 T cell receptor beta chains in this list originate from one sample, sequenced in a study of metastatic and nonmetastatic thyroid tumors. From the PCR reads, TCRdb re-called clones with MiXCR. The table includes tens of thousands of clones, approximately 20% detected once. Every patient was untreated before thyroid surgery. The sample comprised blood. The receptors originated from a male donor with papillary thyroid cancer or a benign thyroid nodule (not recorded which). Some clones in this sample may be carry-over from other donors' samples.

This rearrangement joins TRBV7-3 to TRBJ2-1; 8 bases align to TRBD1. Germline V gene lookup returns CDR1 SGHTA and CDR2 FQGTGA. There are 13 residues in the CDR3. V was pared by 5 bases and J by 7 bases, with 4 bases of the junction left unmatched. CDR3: CASSPGQGNEQFF. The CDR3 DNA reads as TGTGCCAGCAGCCCCGGACAGGGTAATGAGCAGTTCTTC. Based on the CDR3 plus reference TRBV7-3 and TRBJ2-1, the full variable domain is GAGVSQTPSNKVTEKGKYVELRCDPISGHTALYWYRQSLGQGPEFLIYFQGTGAADDSGLPNDRFFAVRPEGSVSTLKIQRTERGDSAVYLCASSPGQGNEQFFGPGTRLTVL.

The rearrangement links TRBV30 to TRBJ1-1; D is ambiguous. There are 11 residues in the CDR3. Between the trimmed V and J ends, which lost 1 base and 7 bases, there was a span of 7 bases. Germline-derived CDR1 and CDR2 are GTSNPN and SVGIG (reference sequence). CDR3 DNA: TGTGCCTGGAGTGGGCAGCTTGAAGCTTTCTTT. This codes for CAWSGQLEAFF.

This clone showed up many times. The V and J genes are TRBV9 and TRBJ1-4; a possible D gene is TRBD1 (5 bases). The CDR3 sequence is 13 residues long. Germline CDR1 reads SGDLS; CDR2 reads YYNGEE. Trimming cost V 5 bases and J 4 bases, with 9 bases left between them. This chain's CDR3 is CASSRQSNEKLFF. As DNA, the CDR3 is TGTGCCAGCAGTCGACAGAGTAATGAAAAACTGTTTTTT.

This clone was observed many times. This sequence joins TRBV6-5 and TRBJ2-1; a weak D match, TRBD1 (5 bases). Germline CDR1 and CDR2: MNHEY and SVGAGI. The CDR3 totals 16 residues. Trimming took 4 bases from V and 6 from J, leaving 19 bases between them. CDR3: CASSSTQIRRGNEQFF. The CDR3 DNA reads TGTGCCAGCAGTTCGACCCAGATAAGAAGGGGCAATGAGCAGTTCTTC.

CDR3 loop: CASSGTSGSVEQYF. CDR3 nucleotide sequence: TGTGCCAGCAGTGGAACTAGCGGGTCAGTCGAGCAGTACTTC. The chain links TRBV7-8 to TRBJ2-7; 9 bases map to TRBD2. Trimming at V came to 6 bases and at J to 6 bases, leaving 9 bases not matched to a gene. Per germline, CDR1 SGHVS and CDR2 FQNEAQ. This CDR3 is 14 amino acids long. Based on the CDR3 plus reference TRBV7-8 and TRBJ2-7, the full variable domain is GAGVSQSPRYKVAKRGQDVALRCDPISGHVSLFWYQQALGQGPEFLTYFQNEAQLDKSGLPSDRFFAERPEGSVSTLKIQRTQQEDSAVYLCASSGTSGSVEQYFGPGTRLTVT.

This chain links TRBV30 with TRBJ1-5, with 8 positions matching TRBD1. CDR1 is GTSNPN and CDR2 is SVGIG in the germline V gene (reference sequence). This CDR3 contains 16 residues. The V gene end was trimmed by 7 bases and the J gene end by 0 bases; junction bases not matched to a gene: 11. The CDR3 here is CAYRQGSLHSNQPQHF. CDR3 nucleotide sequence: TGTGCCTACAGACAGGGGTCTCTGCATAGCAATCAGCCCCAGCATTTT.

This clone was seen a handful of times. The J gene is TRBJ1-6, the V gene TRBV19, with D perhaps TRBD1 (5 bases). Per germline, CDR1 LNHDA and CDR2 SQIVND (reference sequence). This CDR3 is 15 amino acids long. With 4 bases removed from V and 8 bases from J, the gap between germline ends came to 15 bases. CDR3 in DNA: TGTGCCAGTAGTACAACACGGGGCGGTGATTCACCCCTCCACTTT. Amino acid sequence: CASSTTRGGDSPLHF.

CDR3 nucleotides: TGTGCCACCAGTGACCGGACAGGGGGCAATGAGCAGTTCTTC. Residues: CATSDRTGGNEQFF. V and J are TRBV24-1 and TRBJ2-1; TRBD1 matches 10 bases. Trimming removed 4 bases from V and 6 bases from J; junction bases left unmatched: 2. Looked up from germline, CDR1 is KGHDR and CDR2 is SFDVKD. The CDR3 totals 14 residues.

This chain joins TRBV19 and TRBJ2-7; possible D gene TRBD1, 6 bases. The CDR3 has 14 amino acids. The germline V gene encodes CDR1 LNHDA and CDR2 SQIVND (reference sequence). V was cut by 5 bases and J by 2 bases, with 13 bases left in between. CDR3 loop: CASSPRGPPYEQYF. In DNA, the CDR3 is TGTGCCAGTAGTCCCAGGGGCCCCCCCTACGAGCAGTACTTC.

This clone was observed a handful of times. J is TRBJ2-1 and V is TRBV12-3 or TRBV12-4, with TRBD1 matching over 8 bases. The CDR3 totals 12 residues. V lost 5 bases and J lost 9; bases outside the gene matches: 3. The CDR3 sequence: CASSTQGGEQFF. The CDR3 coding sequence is TGTGCCAGCAGTACACAGGGGGGTGAGCAGTTCTTC.

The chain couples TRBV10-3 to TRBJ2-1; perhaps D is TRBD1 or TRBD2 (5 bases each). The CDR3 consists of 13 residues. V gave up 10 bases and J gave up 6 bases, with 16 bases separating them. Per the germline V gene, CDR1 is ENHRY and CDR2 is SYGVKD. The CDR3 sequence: CASRDLASNEQFF. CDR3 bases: TGTGCCAGCAGGGACCTGGCGAGCAATGAGCAGTTCTTC.

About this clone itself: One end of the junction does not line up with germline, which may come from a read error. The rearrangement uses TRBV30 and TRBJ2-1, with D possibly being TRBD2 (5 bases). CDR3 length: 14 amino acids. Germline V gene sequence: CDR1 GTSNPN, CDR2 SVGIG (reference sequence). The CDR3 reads CAWNSGSSYNEQFF. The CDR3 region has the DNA TGTGCATGGAACAGTGGGAGCTCCTACAATGAGCAGTTCTTC.

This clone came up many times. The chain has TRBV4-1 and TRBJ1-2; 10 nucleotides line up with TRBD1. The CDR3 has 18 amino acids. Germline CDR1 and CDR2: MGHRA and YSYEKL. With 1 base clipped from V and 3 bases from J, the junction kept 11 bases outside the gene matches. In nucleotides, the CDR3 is TGCGCCAGCAGCCAAGGGGCCATTGACAGGGGGCGCGACTATGGCTACACCTTC. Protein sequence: CASSQGAIDRGRDYGYTF.

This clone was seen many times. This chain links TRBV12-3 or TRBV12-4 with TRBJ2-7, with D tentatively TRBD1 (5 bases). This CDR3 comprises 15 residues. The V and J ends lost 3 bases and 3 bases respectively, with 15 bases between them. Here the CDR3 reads CASSFSSAGIYEQYF. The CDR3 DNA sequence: TGTGCCAGCAGTTTCTCCTCGGCAGGGATCTACGAGCAGTACTTC.

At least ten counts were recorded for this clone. This CDR3 is CASTSTNQPQHF. As DNA, the CDR3 is TGTGCCAGCACCTCCACAAATCAGCCCCAGCATTTT. The chain is built from TRBV28 and TRBJ1-5, with D unclear. Trimming stripped 7 bases from V and 4 bases from J, with 8 bases between. This CDR3 region has 12 residues. CDR1 and CDR2 from the germline V gene are MDHEN and SYDVKM.

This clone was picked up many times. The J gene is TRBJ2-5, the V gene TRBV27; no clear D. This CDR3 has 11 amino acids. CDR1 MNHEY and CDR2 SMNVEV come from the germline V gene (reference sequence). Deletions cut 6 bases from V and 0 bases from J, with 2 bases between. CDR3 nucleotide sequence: TGTGCCAGCAGCCACCAAGAGACCCAGTACTTC. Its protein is CASSHQETQYF.

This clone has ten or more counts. The CDR3 bases are TGTGCCAGCAGTATTCGGGACGACTATGGCTACACCTTC. Its protein product is CASSIRDDYGYTF. The genes are TRBV2 and TRBJ1-2; D possibly corresponds to TRBD1 (5 bases). The V gene's germline CDR1 is SNHLY and CDR2 FYNNEI. The CDR3 runs to 13 residues. V dropped 5 bases and J dropped 3 bases, with 10 bases sitting between them.

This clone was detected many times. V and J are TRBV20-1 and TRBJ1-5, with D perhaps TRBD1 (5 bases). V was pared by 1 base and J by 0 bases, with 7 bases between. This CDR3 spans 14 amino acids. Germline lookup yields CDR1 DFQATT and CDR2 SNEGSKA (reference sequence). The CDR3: CSARGTNSNQPQHF. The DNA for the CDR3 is TGCAGTGCTAGAGGGACAAATAGCAATCAGCCCCAGCATTTT.

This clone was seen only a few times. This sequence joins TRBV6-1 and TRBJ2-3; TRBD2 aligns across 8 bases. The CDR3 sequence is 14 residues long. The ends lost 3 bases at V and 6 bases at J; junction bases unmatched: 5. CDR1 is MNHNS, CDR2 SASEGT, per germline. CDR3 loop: CASSDGGAGDTQYF. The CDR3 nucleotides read TGTGCCAGCAGTGACGGGGGGGCCGGGGATACGCAGTATTTT.

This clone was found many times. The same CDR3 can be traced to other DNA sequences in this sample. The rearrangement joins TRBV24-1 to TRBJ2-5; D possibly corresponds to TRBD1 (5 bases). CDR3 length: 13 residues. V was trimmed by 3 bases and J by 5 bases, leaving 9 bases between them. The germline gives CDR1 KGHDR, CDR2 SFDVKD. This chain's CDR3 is CATSDGHRETQYF. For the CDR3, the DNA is TGTGCCACCAGTGATGGGCACAGGGAGACCCAGTACTTC.

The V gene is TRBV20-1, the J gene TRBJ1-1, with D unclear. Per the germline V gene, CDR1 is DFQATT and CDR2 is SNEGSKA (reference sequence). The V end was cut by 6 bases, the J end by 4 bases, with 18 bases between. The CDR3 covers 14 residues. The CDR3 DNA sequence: TGCAGTGCCAAGATGCCCCTCGGAGGCACTGAAGCTTTCTTT. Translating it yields CSAKMPLGGTEAFF.

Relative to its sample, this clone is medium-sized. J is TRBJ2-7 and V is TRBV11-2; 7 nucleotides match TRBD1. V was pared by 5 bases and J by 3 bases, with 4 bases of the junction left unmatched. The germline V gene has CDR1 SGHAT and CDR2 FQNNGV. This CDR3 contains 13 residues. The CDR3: CASSRTGDYEQYF. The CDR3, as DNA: TGTGCCAGCAGCCGTACAGGGGACTACGAGCAGTACTTC. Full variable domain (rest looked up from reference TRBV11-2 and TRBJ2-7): EAGVAQSPRYKIIEKRQSVAFWCNPISGHATLYWYQQILGQGPKLLIQFQNNGVVDDSQLPKDRFSAERLKGVDSTLKIQPAKLEDSAVYLCASSRTGDYEQYFGPGTRLTVT.

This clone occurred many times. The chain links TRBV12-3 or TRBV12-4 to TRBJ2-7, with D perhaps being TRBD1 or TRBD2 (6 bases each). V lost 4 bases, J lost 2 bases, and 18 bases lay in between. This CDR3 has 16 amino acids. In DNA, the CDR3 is TGTGCCAGCAGTTCCCCGGGGGCCCTTAACCCCTACGAGCAGTACTTC. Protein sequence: CASSSPGALNPYEQYF.

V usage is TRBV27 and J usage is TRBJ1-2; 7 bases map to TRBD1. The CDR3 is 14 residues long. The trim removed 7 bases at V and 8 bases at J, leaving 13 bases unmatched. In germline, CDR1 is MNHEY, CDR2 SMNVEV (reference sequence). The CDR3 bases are TGTGCCAGCATCGCCGGGACAGCGGTATTGGGCTACACCTTC. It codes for CASIAGTAVLGYTF.

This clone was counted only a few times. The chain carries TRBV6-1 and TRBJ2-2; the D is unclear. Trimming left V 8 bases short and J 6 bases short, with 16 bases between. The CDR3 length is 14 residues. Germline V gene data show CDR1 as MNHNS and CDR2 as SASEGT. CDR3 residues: CASGAVFGPGELFF. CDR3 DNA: TGTGCCAGCGGCGCCGTCTTTGGTCCCGGGGAGCTGTTTTTT.

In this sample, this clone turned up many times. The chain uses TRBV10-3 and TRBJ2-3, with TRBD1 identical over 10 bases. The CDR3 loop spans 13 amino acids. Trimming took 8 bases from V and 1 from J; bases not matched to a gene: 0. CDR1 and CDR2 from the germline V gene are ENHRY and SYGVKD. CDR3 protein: CAIGTGGTDTQYF. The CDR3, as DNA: TGTGCCATCGGGACAGGGGGCACAGATACGCAGTATTTT.

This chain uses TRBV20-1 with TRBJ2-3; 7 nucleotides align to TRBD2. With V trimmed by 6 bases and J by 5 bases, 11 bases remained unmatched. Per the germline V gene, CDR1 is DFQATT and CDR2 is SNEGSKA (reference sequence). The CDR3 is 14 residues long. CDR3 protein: CSAREAAWRDTQYF. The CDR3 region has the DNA TGCAGTGCACGGGAGGCGGCATGGCGAGATACGCAGTATTTT.

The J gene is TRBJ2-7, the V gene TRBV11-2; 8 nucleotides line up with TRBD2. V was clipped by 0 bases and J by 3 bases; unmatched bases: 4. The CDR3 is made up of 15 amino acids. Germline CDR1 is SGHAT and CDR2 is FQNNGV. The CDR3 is CASSLDPAGVYEQYF. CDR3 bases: TGTGCCAGCAGCTTAGACCCAGCGGGAGTCTACGAGCAGTACTTC.

This chain's CDR3 is CASSLGAKSGTSGQDTQYF. The CDR3 DNA reads TGTGCCAGCAGTTTGGGTGCGAAATCAGGGACTAGCGGTCAAGATACGCAGTATTTT. The rearrangement links TRBV28 to TRBJ2-3; TRBD2 matches 11 bases. There are 19 residues in the CDR3. CDR1 is MDHEN, CDR2 SYDVKM, per germline. Losses at the gene ends were 3 bases for V and 5 bases for J; bases not matched to a gene: 16.

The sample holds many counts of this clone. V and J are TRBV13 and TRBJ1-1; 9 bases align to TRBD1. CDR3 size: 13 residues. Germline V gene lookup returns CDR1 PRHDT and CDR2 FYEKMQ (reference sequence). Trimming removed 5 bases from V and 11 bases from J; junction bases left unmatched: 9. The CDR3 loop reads CASSATGGRPAFF. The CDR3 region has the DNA TGTGCCAGCAGCGCTACAGGGGGCCGACCGGCTTTCTTT.

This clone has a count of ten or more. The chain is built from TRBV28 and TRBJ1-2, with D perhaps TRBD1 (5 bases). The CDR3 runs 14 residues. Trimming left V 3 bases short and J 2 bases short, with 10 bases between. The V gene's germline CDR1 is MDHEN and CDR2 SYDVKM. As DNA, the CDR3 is TGTGCCAGCAGTTTGGACATTTTCAACTATGGCTACACCTTC. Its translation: CASSLDIFNYGYTF.